The sequence of this T cell receptor beta chain was determined in a study of tumor-infiltrating lymphocytes in oesophageal squamous cell carcinoma. Each CDR3 protein gets one entry after TCRdb re-called the PCR reads with MiXCR. The table has 9,500 to 15,000 distinct CDR3 sequences, 54% seen once; the top ten hold around a third. The CDR3 loop spans 15 amino acids. V was clipped by 3 bases and J by 1 base; unmatched bases: 5. From germline, CDR1 is SGHTA and CDR2 FQGNSA. V and J are TRBV7-2 and TRBJ1-2, with 7 bases aligning to TRBD1. The sequence was obtained from a female donor with esophageal squamous cell carcinoma. Material: esophageal tumor tissue. This CDR3 is CASSFNRGNNYGYTF. CDR3 nucleotides: TGTGCCAGCAGCTTCAACAGGGGAAATAACTATGGCTACACCTTC. Complete variable domain (other parts from reference TRBV7-2 and TRBJ1-2): GAGVSQSPSNKVTEKGKDVELRCDPISGHTALYWYRQSLGQGLEFLIYFQGNSAPDKSGLPSDRFSAERTGGSVSTLTIQRTQQEDSAVYLCASSFNRGNNYGYTFGSGTRLTVV.